The source of this T cell receptor beta chain is a study of T cells in tuberculosis. Study as a whole: Sequenced TCRs come from CD1B-GMM tetramer-binding T cells. This South African cohort compared adolescents with or without latent tuberculosis against adults with active tuberculosis. General observations from the study: Using the GMM-specific repertoire gave 87% accuracy versus roughly 68% with motifs.

Clones were read by immunoSEQ multiplex PCR, and TCRdb kept only the in-frame ones, dropping some. The sample carries about 33,000 clones, approximately 90% recorded once. Comment on this clone: What it binds is unknown.

Specified time point: new active TB diagnosis, blood taken before or within 7 days of starting treatment. Positive smear microscopy and/or M. tuberculosis culture confirmed active disease. Germline V gives CDR1 SGHNT, CDR2 YENEEA. V shed 1 base and J 1 base; nucleotides not matched to a gene: 3. CDR3 length equals 15 residues. This receptor was taken from an adult with tuberculosis. The genes are TRBV11-3 and TRBJ2-5, with TRBD1 matching 7 bases. The specimen was PBMCs, collected at tuberculosis diagnosis. The CDR3 region has the DNA TGTGCCAGCAGCTTAGGAGACAGGGCCCAAGAGACCCAGTACTTC. This gives the protein CASSLGDRAQETQYF. Full variable domain (outside the CDR3, taken from reference TRBV11-3 and TRBJ2-5): EAGVVQSPRYKIIEKKQPVAFWCNPISGHNTLYWYLQNLGQGPELLIRYENEEAVDDSQLPKDRFSAERLKGVDSTLKIQPAELGDSAVYLCASSLGDRAQETQYFGPGTRLLVL.